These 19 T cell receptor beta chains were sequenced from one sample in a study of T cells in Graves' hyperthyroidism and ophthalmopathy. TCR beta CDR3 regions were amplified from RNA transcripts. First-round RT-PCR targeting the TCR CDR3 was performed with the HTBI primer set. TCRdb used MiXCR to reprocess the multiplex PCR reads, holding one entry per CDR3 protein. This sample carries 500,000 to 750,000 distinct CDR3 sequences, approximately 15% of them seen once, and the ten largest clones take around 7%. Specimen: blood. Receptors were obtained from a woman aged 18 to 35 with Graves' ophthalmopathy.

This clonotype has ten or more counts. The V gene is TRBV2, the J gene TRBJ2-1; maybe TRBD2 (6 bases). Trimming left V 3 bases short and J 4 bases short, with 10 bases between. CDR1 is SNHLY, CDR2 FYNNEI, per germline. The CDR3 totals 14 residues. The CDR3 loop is CASSEVGGYNEQFF. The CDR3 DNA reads TGTGCCAGCAGTGAGGTAGGAGGGTACAATGAGCAGTTCTTC.

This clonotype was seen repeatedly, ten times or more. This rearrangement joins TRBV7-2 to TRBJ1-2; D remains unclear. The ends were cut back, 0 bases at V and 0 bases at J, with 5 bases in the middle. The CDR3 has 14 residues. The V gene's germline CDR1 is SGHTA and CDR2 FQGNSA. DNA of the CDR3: TGTGCCAGCAGCTTAGCGGTAGCTAACTATGGCTACACCTTC. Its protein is CASSLAVANYGYTF.

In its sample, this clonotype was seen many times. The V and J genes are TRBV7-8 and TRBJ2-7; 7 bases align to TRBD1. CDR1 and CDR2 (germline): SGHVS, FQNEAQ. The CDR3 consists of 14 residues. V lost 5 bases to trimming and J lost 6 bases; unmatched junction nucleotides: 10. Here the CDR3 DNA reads TGTGCCAGCAGCCATAGGGGGCAGTACTCCGAGCAGTACTTC. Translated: CASSHRGQYSEQYF.

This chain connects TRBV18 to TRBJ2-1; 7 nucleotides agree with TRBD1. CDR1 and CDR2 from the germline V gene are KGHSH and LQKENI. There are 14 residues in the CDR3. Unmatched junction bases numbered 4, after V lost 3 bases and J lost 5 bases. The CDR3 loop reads CASSPPGTDNEQFF. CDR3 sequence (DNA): TGTGCCAGCTCACCCCCCGGGACAGACAATGAGCAGTTCTTC.

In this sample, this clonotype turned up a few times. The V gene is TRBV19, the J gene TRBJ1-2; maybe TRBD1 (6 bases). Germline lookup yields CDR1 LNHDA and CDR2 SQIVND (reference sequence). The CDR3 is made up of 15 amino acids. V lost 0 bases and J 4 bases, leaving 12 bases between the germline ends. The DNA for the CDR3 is TGTGCCAGTAGTATAGATAACAGGGATGGCTATGGCTACACCTTC. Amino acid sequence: CASSIDNRDGYGYTF. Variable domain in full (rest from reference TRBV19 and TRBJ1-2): DGGITQSPKYLFRKEGQNVTLSCEQNLNHDAMYWYRQDPGQGLRLIYYSQIVNDFQKGDIAEGYSVSREKKESFPLTVTSAQKNPTAFYLCASSIDNRDGYGYTFGSGTRLTVV.

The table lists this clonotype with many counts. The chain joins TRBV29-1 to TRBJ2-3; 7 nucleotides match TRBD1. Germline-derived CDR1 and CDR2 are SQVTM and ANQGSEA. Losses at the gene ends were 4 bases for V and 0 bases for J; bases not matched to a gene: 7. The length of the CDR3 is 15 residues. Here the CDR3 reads CSVAGDSASTDTQYF. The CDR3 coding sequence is TGCAGCGTTGCCGGGGACAGCGCCAGCACAGATACGCAGTATTTT.

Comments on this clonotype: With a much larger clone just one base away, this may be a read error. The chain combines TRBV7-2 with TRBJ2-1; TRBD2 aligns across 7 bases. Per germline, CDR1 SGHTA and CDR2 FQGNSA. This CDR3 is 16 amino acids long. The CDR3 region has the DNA TGTGCCAGCAGCTTAGCGGCGCTAGCGGAATACAATGGGCAGTTCTTC. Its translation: CASSLAALAEYNGQFF.

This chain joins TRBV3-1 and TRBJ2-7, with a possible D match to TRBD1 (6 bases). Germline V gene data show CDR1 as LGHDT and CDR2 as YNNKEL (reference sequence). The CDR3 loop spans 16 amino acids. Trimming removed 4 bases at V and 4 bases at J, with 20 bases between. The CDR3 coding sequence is TGTGCCAGCAGCCGCAGACCAGGGGTTGCACTGTACGAGCAGTACTTC. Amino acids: CASSRRPGVALYEQYF.

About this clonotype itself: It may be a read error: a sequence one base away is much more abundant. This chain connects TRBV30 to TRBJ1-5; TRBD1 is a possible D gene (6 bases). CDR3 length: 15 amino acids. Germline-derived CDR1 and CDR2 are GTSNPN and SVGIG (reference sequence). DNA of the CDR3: TGTGTCTGGAGTAGGTTCAGGGGAAGACATCAGCCCCAGCATTTT. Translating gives CVWSRFRGRHQPQHF.

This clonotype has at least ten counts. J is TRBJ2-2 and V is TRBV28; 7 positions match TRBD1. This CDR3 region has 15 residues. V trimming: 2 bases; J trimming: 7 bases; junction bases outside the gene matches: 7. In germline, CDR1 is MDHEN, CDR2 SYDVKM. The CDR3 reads CASSLTDRVGGELFF. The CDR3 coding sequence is TGTGCCAGCAGTTTAACCGACAGGGTTGGCGGGGAGCTGTTTTTT.

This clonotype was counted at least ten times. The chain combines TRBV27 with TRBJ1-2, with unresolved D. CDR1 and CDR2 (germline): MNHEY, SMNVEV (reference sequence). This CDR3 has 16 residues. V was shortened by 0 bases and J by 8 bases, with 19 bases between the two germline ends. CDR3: CASSLSLARTHEGYTF. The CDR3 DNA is TGTGCCAGCAGTTTATCGCTAGCCCGGACCCACGAGGGCTACACCTTC.

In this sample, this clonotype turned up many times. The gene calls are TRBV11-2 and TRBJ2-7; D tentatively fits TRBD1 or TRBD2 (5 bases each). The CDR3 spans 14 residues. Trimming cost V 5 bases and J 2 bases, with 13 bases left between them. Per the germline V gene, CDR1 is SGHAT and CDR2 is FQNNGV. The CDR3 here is CASSRLRGAYEQYF. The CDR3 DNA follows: TGTGCCAGCAGCCGCCTGAGGGGCGCCTACGAGCAGTACTTC.

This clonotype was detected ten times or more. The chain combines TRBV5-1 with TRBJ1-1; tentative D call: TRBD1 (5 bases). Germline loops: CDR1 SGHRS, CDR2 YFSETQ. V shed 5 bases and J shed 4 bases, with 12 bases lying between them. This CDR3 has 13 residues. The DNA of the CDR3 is TGCGCCAGCAGAGTTACTGGGGCCACTGAAGCTTTCTTT. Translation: CASRVTGATEAFF.

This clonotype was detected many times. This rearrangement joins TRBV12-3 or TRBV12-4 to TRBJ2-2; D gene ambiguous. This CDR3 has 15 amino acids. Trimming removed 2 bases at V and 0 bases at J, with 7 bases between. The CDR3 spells CASSLPVANTGELFF. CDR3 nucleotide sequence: TGTGCCAGCAGTTTACCTGTCGCGAACACCGGGGAGCTGTTTTTT.

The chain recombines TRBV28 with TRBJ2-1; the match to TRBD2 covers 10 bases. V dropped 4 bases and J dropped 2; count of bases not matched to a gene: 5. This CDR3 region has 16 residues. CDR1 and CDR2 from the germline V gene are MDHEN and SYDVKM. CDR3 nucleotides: TGTGCCAGCAGTTCATCGAGCGGGAGGGCCTACAATGAGCAGTTCTTC. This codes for CASSSSSGRAYNEQFF.

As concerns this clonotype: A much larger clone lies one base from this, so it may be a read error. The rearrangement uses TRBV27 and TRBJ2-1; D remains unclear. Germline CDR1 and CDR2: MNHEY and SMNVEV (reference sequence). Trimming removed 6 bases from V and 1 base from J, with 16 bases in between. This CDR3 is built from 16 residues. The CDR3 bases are TGTGCCAGCAGGCCCGGGCTAACGGGTTCCTACAATGAGCAGTTCTTC. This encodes CASRPGLTGSYNEQFF.

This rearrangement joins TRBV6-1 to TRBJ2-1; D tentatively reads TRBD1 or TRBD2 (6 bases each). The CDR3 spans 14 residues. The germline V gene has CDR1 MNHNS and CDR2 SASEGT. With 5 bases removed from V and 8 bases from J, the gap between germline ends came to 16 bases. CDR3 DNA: TGTGCCAGCAGTCAGGGGTCAGCGGGCTATGAGCAGTTCTTC. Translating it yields CASSQGSAGYEQFF.

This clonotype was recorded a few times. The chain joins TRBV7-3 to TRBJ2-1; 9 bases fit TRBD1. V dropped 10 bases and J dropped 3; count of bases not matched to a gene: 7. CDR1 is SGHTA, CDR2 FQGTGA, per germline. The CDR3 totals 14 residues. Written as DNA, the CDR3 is TGTGCCACCAAACAGGGGGCGGTCTACAATGAGCAGTTCTTC. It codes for CATKQGAVYNEQFF. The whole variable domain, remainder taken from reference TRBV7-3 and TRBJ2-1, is GAGVSQTPSNKVTEKGKYVELRCDPISGHTALYWYRQSLGQGPEFLIYFQGTGAADDSGLPNDRFFAVRPEGSVSTLKIQRTERGDSAVYLCATKQGAVYNEQFFGPGTRLTVL.

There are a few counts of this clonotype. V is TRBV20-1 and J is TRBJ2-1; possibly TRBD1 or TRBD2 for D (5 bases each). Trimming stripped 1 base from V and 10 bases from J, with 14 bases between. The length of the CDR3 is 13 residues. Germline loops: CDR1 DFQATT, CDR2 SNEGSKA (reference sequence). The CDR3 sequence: CSARVYPGTEQFF. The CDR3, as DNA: TGCAGTGCTAGAGTTTACCCCGGGACGGAGCAGTTCTTC.